This TCR beta chain derives from a study of blood T cell repertoires in COVID-19. Study details: From the United States, Italy and Spain came samples of acute and convalescent COVID-19. From T cells, B-cell-depleted T cells, or PBMCs came the material, which was cDNA or gDNA.

In the authors' workflow: Reference gene primers were amplified, and this amplification served to estimate nucleated cell counts. Some clones are missing from TCRdb's copy, which holds only in-frame ones; the method was immunoSEQ multiplex PCR. The V and J calls and clone size were taken over from that table, and D and trimming were inferred from the DNA. The sample comprises 95,000 to 150,000 clones, approximately 91% of which are singletons, and over 1% rests with the top ten. The CDR3 length is 16 residues. V lost 4 bases to trimming and J lost 0 bases, with 13 bases between them. CDR1 and CDR2 (germline): SGHNT, YYREEE (reference sequence). This clone was detected a few times.

The genes are TRBV5-4 and TRBJ2-2; a possible D gene is TRBD2 (6 bases). The sample was peripheral blood. This clonotype was obtained from an elderly woman with acute or convalescent COVID-19. CDR3 sequence (DNA): TGTGCCAGCAGCAAAGGGACTTTAACGAACACCGGGGAGCTGTTTTTT. Amino acids: CASSKGTLTNTGELFF.